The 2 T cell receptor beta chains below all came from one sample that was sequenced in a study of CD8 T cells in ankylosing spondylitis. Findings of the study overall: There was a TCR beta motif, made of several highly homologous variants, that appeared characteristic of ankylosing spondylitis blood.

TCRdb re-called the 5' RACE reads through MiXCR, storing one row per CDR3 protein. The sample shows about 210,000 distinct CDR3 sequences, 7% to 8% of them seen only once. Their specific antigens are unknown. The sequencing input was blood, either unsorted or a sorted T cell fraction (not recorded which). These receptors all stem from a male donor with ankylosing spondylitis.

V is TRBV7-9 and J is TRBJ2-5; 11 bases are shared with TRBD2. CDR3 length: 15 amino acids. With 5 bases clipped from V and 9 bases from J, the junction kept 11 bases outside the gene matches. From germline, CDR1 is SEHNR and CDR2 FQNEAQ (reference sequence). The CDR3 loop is CASSPRLAGSGAQYF. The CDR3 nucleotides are TGTGCCAGCAGCCCAAGACTAGCGGGATCGGGGGCCCAGTACTTC.

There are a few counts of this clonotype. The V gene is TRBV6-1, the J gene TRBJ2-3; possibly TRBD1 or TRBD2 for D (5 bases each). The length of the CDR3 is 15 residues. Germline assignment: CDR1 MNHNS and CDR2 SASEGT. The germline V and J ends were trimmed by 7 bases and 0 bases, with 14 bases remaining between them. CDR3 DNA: TGTGCCAGCAAGGGGTGGGGAGTGAGCACAGATACGCAGTATTTT. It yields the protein CASKGWGVSTDTQYF.